The sample holds one count of the clone carrying this TCR beta chain. The antigen is unknown. The record originates from a study of long-term antiretroviral therapy in people with HIV. Findings and caveats of the study: All time points showed a repertoire dominated by clones expanded before ART.

An immunoSEQ assay, version v3.0, was performed at survey level. Data came from immunoSEQ multiplex PCR; TCRdb stores just in-frame clones and leaves some out. Of tens of thousands of clones detected, 87% appear once; the ten largest clones hold 8% to 9.5%. The germline V gene has CDR1 GTSNPN and CDR2 SVGIG (reference sequence). The germline V and J ends were trimmed by 0 bases and 3 bases, with 2 bases remaining between them. The CDR3 contains 12 residues. This receptor was identified in a man between 18 and 29 years old with HIV. The genes are TRBV30 and TRBJ1-4; the D is unclear. The source was unsorted PBMCs, collected 0.2 years before starting antiretroviral therapy. This chain's CDR3 is CAWSVANEKLFF. Here the CDR3 DNA reads TGTGCCTGGAGTGTAGCTAATGAAAAACTGTTTTTT. The full variable domain, its missing parts supplied by reference TRBV30 and TRBJ1-4, is SQTIHQWPATLVQPVGSPLSLECTVEGTSNPNLYWYRQAAGRGLQLLFYSVGIGQISSEVPQNLSASRPQDRQFILSSKKLLLSDSGFYLCAWSVANEKLFFGSGTQLSVL.